The next 18 T cell receptor beta chains were all read from a single sample in a study of human T cells and chemical hapten exposure (dated by TCRdb to the early 2020s). During library preparation, unique molecular identifiers were attached to individual cDNA molecules so that TCRs could be counted quantitatively and reproducibly. TCRdb trimmed the raw reads at Q25, called clones with MiXCR and kept productive beta chains. Each entry is one CDR3 protein sequence, shown with its most common DNA and genes. Across this sample there are 2,500 to 3,000 distinct CDR3 sequences, with 40% to 50% seen only once. Of the sample, over 9.5% falls within the top ten clones. The label giving this sample's treatment or condition can be read as: therapeutic diphenylcyclopropenone sensitization with weekly scalp DPC. The material sequenced was whole blood, taken before DPC sensitization or 2, 6, or about 24 weeks after (not recorded which). All receptors come from an adult with alopecia areata. Some clones in this sample may be carry-over from other donors' samples. This table probably holds off-target reads from a library built for another chain.

This clonotype was recorded a few times. The gene calls are TRBV12-3 or TRBV12-4 and TRBJ2-3; possibly TRBD1 for D (6 bases). V was cut by 3 bases and J by 7 bases, with 17 bases left in between. This CDR3 spans 15 amino acids. The CDR3 nucleotides are TGTGCCAGCAGTTTTTCAGGGGTAGTAGAGTATACGCAGTATTTT. Translated: CASSFSGVVEYTQYF.

The sample holds a few counts of this clonotype. This chain uses TRBV5-4 with TRBJ2-7; D possibly corresponds to TRBD1 (6 bases). The CDR3 has 15 amino acids. Deletions cut 0 bases from V and 3 bases from J, with 13 bases between. The V gene's germline CDR1 is SGHNT and CDR2 YYREEE (reference sequence). The CDR3 protein is CASSLGQVASYEQYF. CDR3 nucleotide sequence: TGTGCCAGCAGCTTGGGACAGGTAGCGAGCTACGAGCAGTACTTC.

This clonotype came up a few times. The chain recombines TRBV4-2 with TRBJ2-1, with no clear D. V was trimmed by 3 bases and J by 0 bases, leaving 12 bases between them. The CDR3 extends over 16 amino acids. Germline assignment: CDR1 LGHNA and CDR2 YNFKEQ. The CDR3 sequence: CASSHGSGSSYNEQFF. In DNA, the CDR3 is TGTGCCAGCAGCCATGGGTCCGGTAGCTCCTACAATGAGCAGTTCTTC.

The J gene is TRBJ2-1, the V gene TRBV4-3, with D possibly being TRBD1 or TRBD2 (5 bases each). Trimming cost V 4 bases and J 3 bases, with 13 bases left between them. Germline loops: CDR1 LGHNA, CDR2 YSLEER. CDR3 length equals 15 residues. CDR3 sequence: CASSPGTRHYNEQFF. CDR3 DNA sequence: TGCGCCAGCAGCCCCGGGACCCGCCACTACAATGAGCAGTTCTTC.

V and J are TRBV6-5 and TRBJ2-7, with D possibly TRBD2 on 7 matching bases. This CDR3 spans 14 amino acids. From germline, CDR1 is MNHEY and CDR2 SVGAGI. With 2 bases removed from V and 7 bases from J, the gap between germline ends came to 15 bases. The CDR3 loop is CASSYLGGLGEQYF. CDR3 DNA sequence: TGTGCCAGCAGTTACCTGGGGGGGCTGGGAGAGCAGTACTTC.

The chain links TRBV3-1 to TRBJ2-6; D perhaps matches TRBD1 (5 bases). The V gene's germline CDR1 is LGHDT and CDR2 YNNKEL (reference sequence). V was clipped by 5 bases and J by 4 bases, with 21 bases between them. The CDR3 sequence is 18 residues long. The CDR3: CASSSSDTGQYGANVLTF. The CDR3 coding sequence is TGTGCCAGCAGCTCCTCGGATACAGGCCAGTACGGGGCCAACGTCCTGACTTTC.

The chain carries TRBV3-1 and TRBJ2-1; D is possibly TRBD2 (6 bases). This CDR3 comprises 16 residues. V dropped 4 bases and J dropped 0 bases, with 13 bases sitting between them. Germline CDR1 and CDR2: LGHDT and YNNKEL (reference sequence). The CDR3 DNA is TGTGCCAGCAGCCGTATCGGGGGAAGCTCCTACAATGAGCAGTTCTTC. This encodes CASSRIGGSSYNEQFF.

This rearrangement joins TRBV7-2 to TRBJ1-1; D is unresolved. V was cut by 1 base and J by 1 base, with 10 bases left in between. CDR1 and CDR2 (germline): SGHTA, FQGNSA. The CDR3 is 15 amino acids. The CDR3 coding sequence is TGTGCCAGCAGCTTAGATGGGGTACGGAACACTGAAGCTTTCTTT. Its translation is CASSLDGVRNTEAFF.

This rearrangement joins TRBV3-1 to TRBJ2-5; TRBD1 aligns across 7 bases. Per the germline V gene, CDR1 is LGHDT and CDR2 is YNNKEL (reference sequence). The CDR3 totals 16 residues. The J segment lost 3 bases and the V segment lost 0 bases, leaving 7 bases of the junction unmatched. The CDR3 loop is CASSQDLARGKETQYF. DNA for the CDR3: TGTGCCAGCAGCCAAGATCTGGCCAGGGGGAAAGAGACCCAGTACTTC.

The chain combines TRBV20-1 with TRBJ2-5; 12 positions agree with TRBD1. The CDR3 runs to 15 residues. Germline V lookup: CDR1 DFQATT, CDR2 SNEGSKA (reference sequence). V dropped 4 bases and J dropped 4; count of bases not matched to a gene: 7. CDR3 protein: CSAISGQGARETQYF. The DNA of the CDR3 is TGCAGTGCTATATCGGGACAGGGGGCTCGAGAGACCCAGTACTTC.

Only a few counts were recorded for this clonotype. J is TRBJ2-3 and V is TRBV7-9, with no clear D. The germline V and J ends were trimmed by 1 base and 8 bases, with 7 bases remaining between them. Germline assignment: CDR1 SEHNR and CDR2 FQNEAQ (reference sequence). This CDR3 comprises 12 residues. The CDR3 spells CASSLGSVTQYF. The CDR3 region has the DNA TGTGCCAGCAGCTTAGGGTCCGTTACGCAGTATTTT.

The genes are TRBV4-2 and TRBJ2-1; D is possibly TRBD1 or TRBD2 (5 bases each). V lost 4 bases and J 7 bases, leaving 11 bases between the germline ends. The CDR3 extends over 13 amino acids. Germline assignment: CDR1 LGHNA and CDR2 YNFKEQ. Here the CDR3 reads CASSLLGVNEQFF. Here the CDR3 DNA reads TGTGCCAGCAGCCTACTGGGGGTAAATGAGCAGTTCTTC.

The chain joins TRBV2 to TRBJ1-1; D gene ambiguous. CDR1 is SNHLY and CDR2 is FYNNEI in the germline V gene. Trimming shortened V by 8 bases and J by 4 bases, and 5 bases separated the two germline ends. CDR3 length equals 10 residues. The CDR3 sequence is CASFITEAFF. Written as DNA, the CDR3 is TGTGCCAGCTTCATCACTGAAGCTTTCTTT.

This chain links TRBV10-2 with TRBJ2-3; 11 bases agree with TRBD2. Trimming took 8 bases from V and 4 from J; bases not matched to a gene: 5. The CDR3 is 14 residues long. Germline V gives CDR1 WSHSY, CDR2 SAAADI. This CDR3 is CASLSGRAPDTQYF. The CDR3 coding sequence is TGCGCCAGCCTTAGCGGGAGGGCCCCAGATACGCAGTATTTT.

In its sample, this clonotype was seen a few times. This chain links TRBV11-2 with TRBJ2-1; a weak D match, TRBD2 (5 bases). Germline CDR1 reads SGHAT; CDR2 reads FQNNGV. The CDR3 loop spans 12 amino acids. The germline V and J ends were trimmed by 5 bases and 7 bases, with 9 bases remaining between them. CDR3 sequence: CASSIRENEQFF. CDR3 in DNA: TGTGCCAGCAGCATAAGGGAGAATGAGCAGTTCTTC.

The rearrangement links TRBV6-2 or TRBV6-3 to TRBJ2-4; D possibly uses TRBD1 or TRBD2 (6 bases each). V was shortened by 8 bases and J by 0 bases, with 8 bases between the two germline ends. The CDR3 has 13 amino acids. The germline gives CDR1 MNHEY, CDR2 SVGEGT. CDR3 sequence reads: CASRGLAKNIQYF. As DNA, the CDR3 is TGTGCCAGCCGGGGGCTAGCCAAAAACATTCAGTACTTC.

The chain is built from TRBV19 and TRBJ1-6; 11 nucleotides line up with TRBD1. V was clipped by 4 bases and J by 10 bases; unmatched bases: 9. Germline loops: CDR1 LNHDA, CDR2 SQIVND (reference sequence). The CDR3 is 16 residues long. CDR3 bases: TGTGCCAGTAGTAGGGGACAGGGGGGTATGGGCTCACCCCTCCACTTT. Translating it yields CASSRGQGGMGSPLHF.

In its sample, this clonotype was seen a few times. The chain links TRBV10-2 to TRBJ1-5; 7 nucleotides line up with TRBD1. This CDR3 is built from 14 residues. The V segment lost 4 bases and the J segment 4 bases; nucleotides outside the gene matches: 4. Germline V gives CDR1 WSHSY, CDR2 SAAADI. CDR3 DNA sequence: TGCGCCAGCAGTGGACAGGGCTTGAATCAGCCCCAGCATTTT. Translated, it gives CASSGQGLNQPQHF.